This TCR beta chain was sequenced for a study of blood T cell repertoires in COVID-19. The wider study: The United States, Italy and Spain provided the acute and convalescent COVID-19 samples.

CDR3 length: 18 amino acids. Germline V gene sequence: CDR1 LNHDA, CDR2 SQIVND (reference sequence). Trimming removed 6 bases from V and 5 bases from J; junction bases left unmatched: 18. How the authors handled the data: Cell counts per sample came from amplifying reference gene primers. The assay was immunoSEQ multiplex PCR, and TCRdb's table has in-frame clones only and misses some. D and trimming come from the DNA, and the V and J calls and clone size come from that table. Here the sample spans under 200,000 clones, approximately 85% being singletons. The origin of this receptor is an elderly woman with acute or convalescent COVID-19. Input material: peripheral blood. The rearrangement joins TRBV19 to TRBJ2-1, with TRBD1 matching 8 bases. The CDR3 is CASSWTGFSYRDHNEQFF. For the CDR3, the DNA is TGTGCCAGTAGCTGGACAGGGTTTTCTTACCGGGACCACAATGAGCAGTTCTTC.